This TCR beta chain was identified during a study of cytomegalovirus exposure and HLA in healthy donors (dated by TCRdb to between 2016 and 2019). The study in broad terms: An earlier analysis of fewer than 750 of the donors reported under 300 Gb of sequence data and approximately 120 million unique TCR beta sequences obtained from around 190 million T cells. An early release that covered about 640 HLA-typed donors contained about 300 gigabases of sequencing data and 80 million or so unique TCR sequences. Rather than drawing on any new phenotypic data, the later analysis identified candidate immune exposures from TCR beta sequences and the way those sequences occurred across donors. The study aimed to test whether cataloging public T cell receptors could reveal signatures of past pathogen exposure. Along with the roughly 700-subject first cohort, a separate validation cohort of 120 different subjects was used. On average, over 200,000 unique TCR beta nucleotide sequences were sequenced per donor among 398 genotyped donors of the cohort, with roughly a sixth of those sequences being non-productive. A later genetic analysis used genome-wide SNP genotypes for 398 of the 666 donors, treating that subset as a discovery cohort. The study profiled the T cell repertoires of hundreds of subjects by immunosequencing and related them to cytomegalovirus serostatus. To study patterns of TCR occurrence, a later analysis re-analyzed previously published TCR beta repertoires from 666 donors and added high-resolution HLA genotyping. Of the 300 to 450 genotyped donors, 80% to 90% were placed in the genetic ancestry cluster associated with self-reported Caucasian donors. High-throughput TCR immunosequencing, statistical association of individual TCRs with disease status, and machine learning were combined to predict cytomegalovirus infection status. Donor age, sex, ethnicity and CMV serostatus were compiled together with the repertoire data. HLA typing covered class I and class II loci at four-digit resolution. The number of typed donors differed by locus: roughly 629-640 for A, B, C, DRB1 and DQB1; approximately 540 for DQA1; 606 for DPA1; and about 450 for DPB1. An earlier analysis of around 640 of the donors used high-throughput TCR beta sequencing to judge whether each TCR beta V gene segment behaved as functional or pseudogenic. Because of strong linkage in the cohort, roughly five DR-DQ haplotypes were treated as single units for association and clustering. All discovery cohort repertoires had been generated using a single sequencing platform. What the work shows at the level of the full study, not this receptor alone: In a later analysis, HLA-associated TCR beta chains were found to be more clonally expanded and to have lower generation probabilities than equally common non-associated chains. A further reported finding was that TCR beta sequences accurately predicted the HLA-A and HLA-B alleles for most subjects in the first cohort. A later genetic analysis reported fewer N-insertions in productive TCRs among donors in an Asian-associated ancestry cluster than the approximately 700-donor mean. Linkage disequilibrium might explain the correlated functional status among segregating V segments, but an unknown experimental factor could not be ruled out. In this cohort, only TCR beta chains were sequenced, and detectable features were limited by the absence of alpha or paired-chain data. Assigning TCR associations to individual alleles was difficult when HLA alleles, especially DR and DQ, strongly co-occurred. Broadly in line with IMGT annotations, most TCR beta V segments showed up in productive rearrangements about 87% or about 30% of the time in an earlier analysis of several hundred of the donors. In a later analysis, several top co-occurrence clusters were reported to appear linked to parvovirus B19, influenza, CMV and Epstein-Barr virus. Most TCR sequences were observed very rarely across donors, whereas some public TCRs were present in many individuals. Because some donors lacked HLA typing at each locus, the association tests relied only on the typed subset. A total of 164 TCR beta chains were listed by the study as associated with cytomegalovirus. A cluster of highly shared sequence variants was judged likely to represent a technical artifact of the sequencing pipeline. In vitro tests confirmed that three of the cytomegalovirus-associated TCR beta chains recognize cytomegalovirus antigens. The earlier analysis of 587 of the donors excluded 15 to 20 rarely observed V segments, including chromosome 9 orphons, because counts were too low. Specific HLA alleles were associated with about 17,000 TCR beta sequences at a false discovery rate of 0.05 in a later analysis. The only immune exposure information available for the cohort was CMV serostatus. The classifier was reported to diagnose cytomegalovirus status with high specificity and sensitivity in both the original cohort and the validation cohort. According to the authors, the approach could potentially be generalized to other disease states and immunological phenotypes. In a later genetic analysis, a missense DCLRE1C variant was associated with V-gene and J-gene trimming of TCR beta chains, and the association was replicated in an independent cohort. The presence/absence analyses assumed that sequencing depth was roughly uniform across donors, and that assumption may not be true. A later analysis found that TCR association rates varied across HLA loci, with DRB1 alleles showing the most associated TCRs and HLA-C alleles the fewest. Most CMV-associated TCR beta chains appeared to be HLA-restricted in a later analysis, and the HLA associations seemed to be driven largely by CMV exposure. The 87-base-pair reads could not distinguish some IMGT-functional V segments, including TRBV6-2 and TRBV6-3, so those segments were excluded.

The germline V and J ends show losses of 9 bases and 1 base respectively, and no gene match explains 5 bases of the junction. Reading the germline V gene (reference sequence) gives CDR1 LNHDA and CDR2 SQIVND. Including the terminal cysteine and phenylalanine, the CDR3 comprises 14 residues. The DNA shown is the 42-base CDR3, in frame from base 1. Library preparation was by the immunoSEQ multiplex PCR assay. For the multiplex PCR, a mixture combining 60 forward primers for TCR Vbeta segments and 13 reverse primers for TCR Jbeta segments was used. A multiplex PCR assay on genomic DNA amplified the CDR3 region of rearranged TCR beta genes. On the Illumina HiSeq System, the amplified TCR beta libraries were sequenced as 87-base-pair reads. For the original study's pipeline: Across the roughly 600 repertoires, a later analysis counted tens of millions of unique TCR beta chains, some 11 million of which were shared by at least two donors. A nearest-neighbor algorithm error-corrected the raw reads and collapsed the reads into unique sequences, merging closely related sequences to remove PCR and sequencing errors. Alignment of CDR3 sequences to IMGT reference sequences was used to assign V, D and J gene segments. For a sequence to be retained, a match of at least six nucleotides to both a V gene segment and a J gene segment was required. A rearrangement was called productive if the CDR3 had no stop codons and remained in frame with V and J, and every other rearrangement was called non-productive. CDR3 was defined by IMGT convention, running from the second conserved V-encoded cysteine to the conserved J-encoded phenylalanine. The earlier analysis of 587 of the donors excluded any sequence lacking an unambiguous match to a single V gene segment. An earlier analysis of a few hundred of the donors called V segments functional above 56.7% productive rearrangements and segregating when the between-donor standard deviation exceeded 5%. To diagnose cytomegalovirus status from the catalog of TCR beta chain sequences, a statistical classification framework was built. A later analysis assigned V and J genes by comparing TCR nucleotide sequences with IMGT/GENE-DB human TR gene sequences. Using the TCRdist pipeline, a later analysis assigned CDR3 sequences along with most-parsimonious VDJ recombination scenarios. In a later analysis, each TCR beta chain was defined by its CDR3 amino acid sequence together with its V-gene family, and reads without a unique V-gene family were excluded. A later analysis removed 550 to 650 highly shared, low-generation-probability nucleotide sequences to deal with suspected cross-contamination and a sequencing artifact. For each public chain, a later analysis derived a clonal expansion index from normalized ranks of inferred template counts within each repertoire. In a later analysis, generation probabilities were computed with a VDJ recombination model fitted to out-of-frame rearrangements, and the resulting probabilities were checked against IGoR. A later analysis scored TCR-TCR, TCR-HLA and TCR-CMV co-occurrence with hypergeometric tests, applying a repertoire-size bias correction to TCR pairs. False discovery rates were estimated in a later analysis by permuting HLA or CMV assignments 20 times. In a later analysis, co-occurring TCRs were grouped using DBSCAN, and TCRdist sequence similarity was added for clustering within HLA-allele-positive subsets. For co-occurrence clustering, repertoires with fewer than 30,000 or more than 120,000 public chains were excluded, along with five repertoires with anomalous nucleotide sharing. TCRdb holds this immuneACCESS table with in-frame rearrangements only. Some clones are missing; in checked studies, unresolved V genes explain under half, and the rest has no known cause. The V and J calls and clone size come from that table; D and trimming were worked out from the DNA. The sample contains roughly 110,000 clones, over 75% of them found a single time. The top ten hold about 2.7% of the sample.

In total, 630 or so healthy bone marrow donors made up the cohort. At the time of sampling, all cohort members were nominally healthy, though unrecorded immune exposures were likely present. The donor tested CMV seronegative and was one of the 352 seronegative cohort members. Every donor gave a peripheral blood sample, and the peripheral blood mononuclear cells from that sample were used for TCR beta sequencing. Genomic DNA extraction from the blood cell samples was performed with the Qiagen DNeasy Blood Extraction Kit. About this clone: No cognate antigen has been identified for it. No base quality information exists; no much larger clone differs at one position.

Sequencing used PBMCs. Recombination linked TRBV19 to TRBJ1-5; 8 middle bases align to TRBD1. The TCR originated in a woman in her late teens or twenties in good health and CMV-seronegative. The base sequence is TGTGCCAGCCCAGGGGGCAGGAGCAATCAGCCCCAGCATTTT. This encodes CASPGGRSNQPQHF.